The subject of this entry is one TCR beta chain. These data belong to a study of blood T cell repertoires in COVID-19. About the study: Spain, Italy and the United States supplied samples that represented acute and convalescent COVID-19. Sources were T cells, B-cell-depleted T cells, or PBMCs; the material itself was cDNA or gDNA.

As handled by the study authors: Estimation of nucleated cell counts was performed using reference gene primer amplification. Sequencing used immunoSEQ multiplex PCR; TCRdb keeps in-frame clones, though not all of them. V, J and clone size are those of that table, while D and trimming were read from the DNA. The data show roughly 15,000 clones, with roughly four fifths seen just once and under 25% held by the top ten. The V and J ends lost 3 bases and 10 bases respectively, with 13 bases between them. The CDR3 runs 14 residues. CDR1 and CDR2 from the germline V gene are MDHEN and SYDVKM. The TCR sequence derives from a man at least 80 years old with active COVID-19. Sequenced: peripheral blood. The V gene is TRBV28, the J gene TRBJ1-6; D gene uncertain. CDR3 region: CASSLREVISPLHF. In DNA form, the CDR3 reads TGTGCCAGCAGTTTGAGGGAGGTAATCTCACCCCTCCACTTT.